This T cell receptor (beta chain) derives from a study of blood T cell repertoires in COVID-19. CDR3 length: 17 amino acids. Germline V CDR1 and CDR2: SEHNR, FQNEAQ (reference sequence). V lost 5 bases to trimming and J lost 4 bases; unmatched junction nucleotides: 12. Study processing details: Estimates of nucleated cell counts were drawn from the amplification of reference gene primers. Clones were read by immunoSEQ multiplex PCR, and TCRdb kept only the in-frame ones, dropping some. V, J and clone size derive from that table, while D and trimming were established from the DNA sequence. The top ten clones hold 1.5% to 2% of a sample with approximately 300,000 clones, just under 90% of them seen once. While infection was still active, Seattle patients were enrolled and then followed longitudinally.

The V call is TRBV7-9, the J call TRBJ2-3; 10 bases fit TRBD1. The sequencing input was peripheral blood. This receptor was obtained from a woman in her 30s with COVID-19, enrolled during active disease. The CDR3: CASSHTFGGQGPDTQYF. CDR3 bases: TGTGCCAGCAGCCATACTTTCGGGGGACAGGGGCCAGATACGCAGTATTTT.